This T cell receptor beta chain was captured by sequencing in a study of blood T cell repertoires in COVID-19. Study summary: The samples span acute and convalescent COVID-19 from the United States, Italy and Spain. In each case, the material was cDNA or gDNA derived from T cells, B-cell-depleted T cells, or PBMCs.

The germline gives CDR1 SGHNT, CDR2 YYREEE (reference sequence). This CDR3 contains 15 residues. V lost 3 bases to trimming and J lost 3 bases; unmatched junction nucleotides: 6. Authors' methods: Reference gene primer amplification in the assay estimated nucleated cell counts. Some clones are missing from TCRdb's copy, which holds only in-frame ones; the method was immunoSEQ multiplex PCR. V, J and clone size derive from that table, while D and trimming were established from the DNA sequence. The table shows 130,000 or so clones, with 70% to 85% occurring only once. This clone was seen more than once but under ten times.

The receptor's source is a woman older than 75 with acute or convalescent COVID-19. V and J are TRBV5-4 and TRBJ1-2; 9 bases agree with TRBD1. The sequenced material came from peripheral blood. In DNA form, the CDR3 reads TGTGCCAGCAGCTCGAACAGGGGGCAGGACTATGGCTACACCTTC. Residues: CASSSNRGQDYGYTF.